One sample yielded the 27 T cell receptor beta chains listed below, sequenced in a study of metastatic and nonmetastatic thyroid tumors. All patients were treatment-naive before thyroid surgery. TCRdb re-called the PCR reads through MiXCR. The sample has 4,000 to 4,500 clones, 30% to 45% seen once. Material for sequencing was adjacent normal tissue. Receptors were obtained from a male donor with papillary thyroid cancer or a benign thyroid nodule (not recorded which). Some clones in this sample may be carry-over from other donors' samples.

CDR3: CAWRKGLFSGNTIYF. CDR3 DNA sequence: TGTGCCTGGAGAAAAGGCCTCTTCTCTGGAAACACCATATATTTT. This chain joins TRBV30 and TRBJ1-3, with D unresolved. This CDR3 contains 15 residues. V lost 3 bases and J lost 0, with 12 bases in between. Germline assignment: CDR1 GTSNPN and CDR2 SVGIG (reference sequence).

This clone was seen only a few times. V gene TRBV6-2 or TRBV6-3 combines with J gene TRBJ2-1, with D uncertain. Germline V gene lookup returns CDR1 MNHEY and CDR2 SVGEGT. The CDR3 has 14 amino acids. V lost 3 bases and J lost 2, with 8 bases in between. CDR3 DNA: TGTGCCAGCAGTTATCGGCGTACCTACAATGAGCAGTTCTTC. Protein: CASSYRRTYNEQFF.

The rearrangement joins TRBV6-2 or TRBV6-3 to TRBJ2-1, with D possibly TRBD2 on 5 matching bases. CDR3 length: 15 amino acids. The germline gives CDR1 MNHEY, CDR2 SVGEGT. V was trimmed by 2 bases and J by 7 bases, leaving 15 bases between them. The CDR3 sequence is CASSYGGWGSNEQFF. In DNA form, the CDR3 reads TGTGCCAGCAGTTACGGAGGATGGGGAAGTAATGAGCAGTTCTTC.

This clone was counted between two and nine times. This chain uses TRBV6-2 or TRBV6-3 with TRBJ2-7, with 14 bases identical to TRBD2. The germline V gene has CDR1 MNHEY and CDR2 SVGEGT. V gave up 6 bases and J gave up 11 bases; unmatched junction bases: 9. This CDR3 has 14 residues. The CDR3 region is CASSPSGGLAGEYF. The CDR3 coding sequence is TGTGCCAGCAGCCCCTCAGGGGGACTAGCGGGAGAGTACTTC.

This clone came up once. The DNA is omitted, as the CDR3 cannot be located on it reliably, and the CDR3 follows TCRdb's listing. This chain uses TRBV7-5 with TRBJ2-1; the D segment call TRBD1 is taken from the table without a DNA check. TRBV7-5 is an annotated pseudogene. The CDR3 region is 18 residues in length, termini included. CDR3 protein: CISVPEARGTGRRNEQFF.

This chain links TRBV5-1 with TRBJ2-1; the D is unclear. The germline V gene encodes CDR1 SGHRS and CDR2 YFSETQ. Trimming cost V 0 bases and J 6 bases, with 7 bases left between them. CDR3 size: 13 residues. CDR3 protein: CASSLDSLNEQFF. In DNA form, the CDR3 reads TGCGCCAGCAGCTTGGACAGCCTCAATGAGCAGTTCTTC.

By sample fraction, this clone is medium-sized. Distinct nucleotide sequences in the sample also encode this CDR3. V usage is TRBV15 and J usage is TRBJ1-4; TRBD1 matches at 7 bases. CDR3 length: 17 residues. The germline gives CDR1 LNHNV, CDR2 YYDKDF (reference sequence). The trim removed 2 bases at V and 7 bases at J, leaving 13 bases unmatched. CDR3 nucleotide sequence: TGTGCCACCAGCAGAAACGGACGCGCCAGGGGGGGTGAAAAACTGTTTTTT. Protein product: CATSRNGRARGGEKLFF.

V usage is TRBV11-2 and J usage is TRBJ2-3, with TRBD2 matching over 7 bases. Germline CDR1 reads SGHAT; CDR2 reads FQNNGV. V trimming: 2 bases; J trimming: 2 bases; junction bases outside the gene matches: 10. The CDR3 loop spans 17 amino acids. DNA for the CDR3: TGTGCCAGCAGCTTAACCCCCCCTAGCGGACTCACAGATACGCAGTATTTT. This encodes CASSLTPPSGLTDTQYF.

This clone was seen a few times. The V and J genes are TRBV2 and TRBJ2-5; TRBD2 matches 8 bases. V gave up 6 bases and J gave up 2 bases; unmatched junction bases: 8. The CDR3 is 15 amino acids. The germline V gene encodes CDR1 SNHLY and CDR2 FYNNEI. Written as DNA, the CDR3 is TGTGCCAGCAGCCAAATCACTAGCGGACAAGAGACCCAGTACTTC. It encodes CASSQITSGQETQYF.

The sample holds a few counts of this clone. J is TRBJ1-2 and V is TRBV6-2 or TRBV6-3; the match to TRBD1 covers 10 bases. V lost 6 bases and J lost 0; bases outside the gene matches: 16. Germline V gene sequence: CDR1 MNHEY, CDR2 SVGEGT. The CDR3 spans 19 residues. CDR3 protein: CASRQPIGTGVFPNYGYTF. DNA for the CDR3: TGTGCCAGCAGGCAACCAATAGGGACAGGGGTATTCCCTAACTATGGCTACACCTTC.

The V gene is TRBV5-1, the J gene TRBJ2-7, with 13 bases aligning to TRBD2. CDR3 size: 14 residues. From germline, CDR1 is SGHRS and CDR2 YFSETQ. Trimming took 4 bases from V and 4 from J; bases not matched to a gene: 2. The CDR3 protein is CASSKGLAGYEQYF. CDR3 bases: TGCGCCAGCAGCAAGGGACTAGCGGGGTACGAGCAGTACTTC.

The genes are TRBV6-6 and TRBJ1-2, with TRBD1 as a possible D gene (5 bases). Germline assignment: CDR1 MNHNY and CDR2 SVGAGI (reference sequence). The CDR3 sequence is 13 residues long. Trimming pared 1 base from V and 8 bases from J, leaving 11 bases between. The CDR3 loop is CASSYFQGRGYTF. Here the CDR3 DNA reads TGTGCCAGCAGTTACTTCCAGGGAAGAGGCTACACCTTC.

The rearrangement uses TRBV11-2 and TRBJ1-1; D is unresolved. The V gene's germline CDR1 is SGHAT and CDR2 FQNNGV. The CDR3 covers 11 residues. The V end lost 4 bases, the J end lost 8 bases, and 8 bases lay between the germline ends. Written as DNA, the CDR3 is TGTGCCAGCAGCTCGCGTACGGAAGCTTTCTTT. It translates to CASSSRTEAFF.

The chain couples TRBV20-1 to TRBJ1-4, with a weak D call TRBD1 (6 bases). The CDR3 runs to 15 residues. The germline V gene encodes CDR1 DFQATT and CDR2 SNEGSKA (reference sequence). Trimming cost V 6 bases and J 4 bases, with 18 bases left between them. DNA of the CDR3: TGCAGTGCGCACGGAGGTGTCAGGGGTAATGAAAAACTGTTTTTT. Protein sequence: CSAHGGVRGNEKLFF.

By share of the sample, this clone is large. The J gene is TRBJ2-7, the V gene TRBV18, with 13 bases lining up with TRBD2. Germline V gives CDR1 KGHSH, CDR2 LQKENI. V lost 4 bases to trimming and J lost 2 bases; unmatched junction nucleotides: 17. The CDR3 spans 20 residues. The CDR3 here is CASSLKGGSGLAGPTYEQYF. The CDR3, as DNA: TGTGCCAGCTCACTCAAAGGGGGGTCGGGACTAGCGGGACCTACCTACGAGCAGTACTTC.

This clone came up a few times. The CDR3: CASSEAAGYTF. CDR3 DNA sequence: TGTGCCAGCAGTGAAGCGGCTGGCTACACCTTC. The rearrangement uses TRBV6-1 and TRBJ1-2; D uncertain. The germline V and J ends were trimmed by 0 bases and 7 bases, with 3 bases remaining between them. The CDR3 is 11 residues long. Germline-derived CDR1 and CDR2 are MNHNS and SASEGT.

This clone is labeled as large. The chain has TRBV28 and TRBJ1-6; 7 bases match TRBD1. This CDR3 is 15 amino acids long. V was pared by 0 bases and J by 7 bases, with 3 bases of the junction left unmatched. Germline V gene sequence: CDR1 MDHEN, CDR2 SYDVKM. The CDR3 sequence is CASSLWSGQNSPLHF. CDR3 DNA sequence: TGTGCCAGCAGTTTATGGTCGGGACAGAATTCACCCCTCCACTTT.

This clone came up once. V is TRBV7-2 and J is TRBJ2-7; 8 bases agree with TRBD1. This CDR3 comprises 14 residues. With 5 bases clipped from V and 3 bases from J, the junction kept 6 bases outside the gene matches. Germline values: CDR1 SGHTA, CDR2 FQGNSA. The CDR3 sequence is CASSPRQGNYEQYF. CDR3 bases: TGTGCCAGCAGCCCGAGACAGGGGAACTACGAGCAGTACTTC.

This chain uses TRBV7-2 with TRBJ1-1; D is ambiguous. The CDR3 consists of 14 residues. Germline CDR1 is SGHTA and CDR2 is FQGNSA. The V end was cut by 5 bases, the J end by 0 bases, with 10 bases between. The DNA of the CDR3 is TGTGCCAGCAGCCAACACCCCATGAACACTGAAGCTTTCTTT. Protein product: CASSQHPMNTEAFF.

The V gene is TRBV12-5, the J gene TRBJ2-3, with 9 bases matching TRBD2. V dropped 5 bases and J dropped 5; count of bases not matched to a gene: 5. This CDR3 contains 14 residues. Germline V gene lookup returns CDR1 LGHNT and CDR2 FRNRAP. In nucleotides, the CDR3 is TGTGCTAGTGGTGGACTAGCGAGAGGAGATACGCAGTATTTT. This sequence encodes CASGGLARGDTQYF.

The V and J genes are TRBV5-1 and TRBJ2-1, with TRBD2 matching over 7 bases. This CDR3 comprises 18 residues. V dropped 4 bases and J dropped 4; count of bases not matched to a gene: 17. Germline V gives CDR1 SGHRS, CDR2 YFSETQ. CDR3 sequence reads: CASSPSTDSSGHYNEQFF. The DNA for the CDR3 is TGCGCCAGCAGCCCATCGACAGATTCTAGCGGTCATTACAATGAGCAGTTCTTC.

The chain carries TRBV19 and TRBJ1-5; 10 nucleotides agree with TRBD1. This CDR3 contains 16 residues. Germline V gene data show CDR1 as LNHDA and CDR2 as SQIVND (reference sequence). V trimming: 5 bases; J trimming: 5 bases; junction bases outside the gene matches: 9. CDR3 in amino acids: CASSFWTGGAHQPQHF. For the CDR3, the DNA is TGTGCCAGTAGTTTCTGGACAGGGGGGGCACATCAGCCCCAGCATTTT.

By proportion, this clone is large (0.1 to 1%). Here the CDR3 DNA reads TGTGCCAGCAGCCCCGACAGCTATGAAGCTTTCTTT. Translating it yields CASSPDSYEAFF. The rearrangement links TRBV12-3 or TRBV12-4 to TRBJ1-1, with D perhaps TRBD1 (5 bases). Trimming pared 6 bases from V and 7 bases from J, leaving 12 bases between. The CDR3 covers 12 residues.

Judged by abundance, this clone is medium-sized. This chain connects TRBV28 to TRBJ2-3, with a weak D call TRBD2 (6 bases). The CDR3 runs 14 residues. The germline V gene has CDR1 MDHEN and CDR2 SYDVKM. With 3 bases removed from V and 1 base from J, the gap between germline ends came to 8 bases. The CDR3: CASSFVAGTDTQYF. The DNA for the CDR3 is TGTGCCAGCAGTTTTGTAGCGGGCACAGATACGCAGTATTTT.

The V and J genes are TRBV11-2 and TRBJ2-7, with TRBD1 matching 9 bases. Per the germline V gene, CDR1 is SGHAT and CDR2 is FQNNGV. The CDR3 is 12 residues long. The junction had 4 bases not matched to a gene; V was cut back by 7 bases and J by 6 bases. The CDR3 DNA reads TGTGCCAGCACTGCGACAGGGGGCGAGCAGTACTTC. It specifies CASTATGGEQYF.

In its sample, this clone was seen many times. The CDR3 here is CSLEGSSGDRRNEQFF. In DNA form, the CDR3 reads TGCAGTCTCGAGGGGTCTAGCGGGGATCGCCGAAATGAGCAGTTCTTC. The chain links TRBV20-1 to TRBJ2-1, with 9 bases aligning to TRBD2. Trimming took 8 bases from V and 7 from J; bases not matched to a gene: 18. Germline V gene lookup returns CDR1 DFQATT and CDR2 SNEGSKA (reference sequence). The CDR3 has 16 amino acids.

V and J are TRBV28 and TRBJ2-7, with D unresolved. Trimming cost V 4 bases and J 0 bases, with 16 bases left between them. The CDR3 contains 16 residues. Germline lookup yields CDR1 MDHEN and CDR2 SYDVKM. CDR3 amino acids: CASSSAETRISYEQYF. The CDR3 nucleotides are TGTGCCAGCAGTTCAGCTGAGACGCGGATCTCCTACGAGCAGTACTTC.